These 24 T cell receptor beta chains share one sample of origin, sequenced in a study of blood T cell repertoires in COVID-19. Sequencing was performed with immunoSEQ multiplex PCR; in TCRdb, only in-frame clones are kept and a portion is missing. The data contain some 260,000 clones, around 88% of them singletons. Sequenced: peripheral blood. The receptors were gathered from a man older than 75 with acute or convalescent COVID-19.

The CDR3 DNA sequence: TGTGCCAGCGGAAGGGACAGGGACGCTTTCTTT. It encodes CASGRDRDAFF. The chain couples TRBV5-8 to TRBJ1-1, with 9 bases fitting TRBD1. V shed 7 bases and J 11 bases; nucleotides not matched to a gene: 6. CDR3 length equals 11 residues. The germline V gene encodes CDR1 SGHTS and CDR2 YDEGEE.

This clone was seen a single time. CDR3 coding DNA: TGTGCCAGCAGCCAATCTCGAGCCGAAGCTTTCTTT. This gives the protein CASSQSRAEAFF. This rearrangement joins TRBV3-1 (or the pseudogene TRBV3-2) to TRBJ1-1; D ambiguous. V was cut by 2 bases and J by 8 bases, with 9 bases left in between. This CDR3 comprises 12 residues. Germline V gene data show CDR1 as LGHDT and CDR2 as YNNKEL (reference sequence).

The chain employs TRBV2 and TRBJ1-2; a weak D match, TRBD1 (6 bases). The CDR3 runs to 14 residues. With 5 bases removed from V and 8 bases from J, the gap between germline ends came to 18 bases. The germline V gene encodes CDR1 SNHLY and CDR2 FYNNEI. The CDR3 DNA follows: TGTGCCAGCAGTTCGGACAGCATGTCTATGGGCTACACCTTC. This encodes CASSSDSMSMGYTF. Looking up the rest from reference TRBV2 and TRBJ1-2 gives the full variable domain: EPEVTQTPSHQVTQMGQEVILRCVPISNHLYFYWYRQILGQKVEFLVSFYNNEISEKSEIFDDQFSVERPDGSNFTLKIRSTKLEDSAMYFCASSSDSMSMGYTFGSGTRLTVV.

The V call is TRBV4-2, the J call TRBJ1-3; TRBD1 matches at 9 bases. This CDR3 region has 20 residues. Trimming took 4 bases from V and 1 from J; bases not matched to a gene: 17. Germline lookup yields CDR1 LGHNA and CDR2 YNFKEQ. CDR3 sequence: CASSPEPIYRGQFSGNTIYF. CDR3 coding DNA: TGTGCCAGCAGCCCAGAACCCATATACAGGGGGCAGTTTTCTGGAAACACCATATATTTT.

V is TRBV15 and J is TRBJ2-5; TRBD2 matches 10 bases. V trimming: 1 base; J trimming: 3 bases; junction bases outside the gene matches: 5. The CDR3 covers 16 residues. Germline-derived CDR1 and CDR2 are LNHNV and YYDKDF (reference sequence). The CDR3 is CATSRGSGLAEETQYF. The CDR3 DNA reads as TGTGCCACCAGCAGAGGAAGTGGACTAGCGGAAGAGACCCAGTACTTC.

This clone has only one observation. The rearrangement uses TRBV5-6 and TRBJ1-2; D is unclear. V was clipped by 4 bases and J by 5 bases, with 12 bases between them. The germline V gene has CDR1 SGHDT and CDR2 YYEEEE. The CDR3 runs to 13 residues. The CDR3 coding sequence is TGTGCCAGCAGCCCTTACTCATCTTATGGCTACACCTTC. This sequence encodes CASSPYSSYGYTF. The full variable domain, rest sourced from reference TRBV5-6 and TRBJ1-2, is DAGVTQSPTHLIKTRGQQVTLRCSPKSGHDTVSWYQQALGQGPQFIFQYYEEEERQRGNFPDRFSGHQFPNYSSELNVNALLLGDSALYLCASSPYSSYGYTFGSGTRLTVV.

The V gene is TRBV27, the J gene TRBJ1-1, with TRBD1 matching over 9 bases. Germline CDR1 reads MNHEY; CDR2 reads SMNVEV (reference sequence). V was clipped by 4 bases and J by 6 bases; unmatched bases: 12. The CDR3 runs 16 residues. CDR3 protein: CASSSNRGLVSAEAFF. In DNA, the CDR3 is TGTGCCAGCAGTTCCAACAGGGGGCTAGTTTCAGCTGAAGCTTTCTTT.

The chain recombines TRBV6-2 or TRBV6-3 with TRBJ2-5; TRBD1 might be the D (6 bases). The V end was cut by 0 bases, the J end by 2 bases, with 10 bases between. Germline loops: CDR1 MNHEY, CDR2 SVGEGT. This CDR3 has 15 residues. CDR3 DNA: TGTGCCAGCAGTTACTCGGGGGCTCAACAAGAGACCCAGTACTTC. This gives the protein CASSYSGAQQETQYF.

This chain links TRBV3-1 (or the pseudogene TRBV3-2) with TRBJ2-7; 8 nucleotides match TRBD2. The CDR3 has 18 amino acids. Germline CDR1 reads LGHDT; CDR2 reads YNNKEL (reference sequence). J lost 3 bases, V lost 3 bases, and 16 bases had no gene match. Here the CDR3 reads CASSQNSGTHIYNYEQYF. The CDR3 coding sequence is TGTGCCAGCAGCCAGAATAGCGGGACTCACATATACAACTACGAGCAGTACTTC.

The V gene is TRBV18, the J gene TRBJ2-1; 7 nucleotides align to TRBD1. The CDR3 covers 19 residues. V gave up 6 bases and J gave up 0 bases; unmatched junction bases: 17. CDR1 and CDR2 from the germline V gene are KGHSH and LQKENI. The CDR3 spells CASSPFPRLQGSSYNEQFF. DNA for the CDR3: TGTGCCAGCTCCCCCTTCCCGCGGCTACAGGGGAGCTCCTACAATGAGCAGTTCTTC.

This clone has only one observation. This rearrangement joins TRBV11-3 to TRBJ1-1, with D possibly TRBD1 on 6 matching bases. V gave up 5 bases and J gave up 1 base, with 8 bases separating them. This CDR3 region has 13 residues. Germline CDR1 and CDR2: SGHNT and YENEEA. CDR3 loop: CASSRGGNTEAFF. CDR3 coding DNA: TGTGCCAGCAGCCGAGGGGGGAACACTGAAGCTTTCTTT.

In the case of this clone: The same CDR3 arises from other DNA sequences in this sample as well. The rearrangement links TRBV9 to TRBJ1-1; TRBD1 might be the D (5 bases). The CDR3 totals 14 residues. The V end was cut by 0 bases, the J end by 4 bases, with 10 bases between. Per germline, CDR1 SGDLS and CDR2 YYNGEE. In DNA form, the CDR3 reads TGTGCCAGCAGCGTAGTTCCCGGGGGCACTGAAGCTTTCTTT. It encodes CASSVVPGGTEAFF. The full variable domain, completed using reference TRBV9 and TRBJ1-1, is DSGVTQTPKHLITATGQRVTLRCSPRSGDLSVYWYQQSLDQGLQFLIQYYNGEERAKGNILERFSAQQFPDLHSELNLSSLELGDSALYFCASSVVPGGTEAFFGQGTRLTVV.

This chain connects TRBV5-8 to TRBJ1-2; TRBD1 agrees at 9 bases. Germline-derived CDR1 and CDR2 are SGHTS and YDEGEE. The CDR3 contains 16 residues. The junction had 7 bases not matched to a gene; V was cut back by 0 bases and J by 4 bases. The CDR3 here is CASSLARTGEGYGYTF. The CDR3 DNA reads TGTGCCAGCAGCTTGGCCCGGACAGGGGAGGGCTATGGCTACACCTTC.

This clone occurred once. J is TRBJ1-1 and V is TRBV7-3; 9 bases are a match to TRBD1. CDR3 length equals 15 residues. Germline V gene data show CDR1 as SGHTA and CDR2 as FQGTGA. V shed 5 bases, J shed 1 base, and the junction held 5 bases outside the gene matches. DNA of the CDR3: TGTGCCAGCAGCCCAGAGACAGGGGGGAACACTGAAGCTTTCTTT. This gives the protein CASSPETGGNTEAFF.

The V and J genes are TRBV2 and TRBJ2-7; 10 nucleotides line up with TRBD1. The CDR3 is 14 amino acids. Germline trimming cut 6 bases from V and 2 bases from J; bases unmatched to any gene: 4. The V gene's germline CDR1 is SNHLY and CDR2 FYNNEI. The CDR3 is CASRPGQGTYEQYF. The CDR3 bases are TGTGCCAGCAGACCGGGACAGGGGACCTACGAGCAGTACTTC.

This rearrangement joins TRBV4-2 to TRBJ2-1; no clear D gene. The germline V gene encodes CDR1 LGHNA and CDR2 YNFKEQ. With 2 bases removed from V and 9 bases from J, the gap between germline ends came to 11 bases. This CDR3 is 13 amino acids long. The CDR3 region is CASSQLLRGEQFF. The CDR3 DNA follows: TGTGCCAGCAGCCAACTACTCAGAGGTGAGCAGTTCTTC.

The chain employs TRBV10-3 and TRBJ1-1, with D perhaps matching TRBD1 (6 bases). The V and J ends lost 8 bases and 1 base respectively, with 14 bases between them. Germline loops: CDR1 ENHRY, CDR2 SYGVKD. The CDR3 covers 14 residues. CDR3 DNA: TGTGCCATCGATGAGGAAGGGGGGAACACTGAAGCTTTCTTT. Translation: CAIDEEGGNTEAFF.

The gene calls are TRBV7-2 and TRBJ1-1; D not resolved. CDR3 length: 13 residues. CDR1 SGHTA and CDR2 FQGNSA come from the germline V gene. The ends were cut back, 6 bases at V and 1 base at J, with 9 bases in the middle. This CDR3 reads CASRLGPNTEAFF. The CDR3 coding sequence is TGTGCCAGCAGACTAGGACCGAACACTGAAGCTTTCTTT. The whole variable domain, filled in from reference TRBV7-2 and TRBJ1-1, reads GAGVSQSPSNKVTEKGKDVELRCDPISGHTALYWYRQSLGQGLEFLIYFQGNSAPDKSGLPSDRFSAERTGGSVSTLTIQRTQQEDSAVYLCASRLGPNTEAFFGQGTRLTVV.

The chain joins TRBV9 to TRBJ1-2, with D unresolved. Between the trimmed V and J ends, which lost 0 bases and 4 bases, there was a span of 7 bases. Germline V gene sequence: CDR1 SGDLS, CDR2 YYNGEE. This CDR3 is 13 amino acids long. The CDR3 region has the DNA TGTGCCAGCAGCGTAGGGCTTCTCTATGGCTACACCTTC. Amino acids: CASSVGLLYGYTF.

The gene calls are TRBV7-2 and TRBJ1-4; D is undetermined. Deletions cut 3 bases from V and 3 bases from J, with 14 bases between. The CDR3 runs to 16 residues. Germline V lookup: CDR1 SGHTA, CDR2 FQGNSA. CDR3 region: CASSFGAGRANEKLFF. CDR3 sequence (DNA): TGTGCCAGCAGCTTCGGTGCGGGTCGGGCTAATGAAAAACTGTTTTTT.

This rearrangement joins TRBV5-1 to TRBJ2-3; maybe TRBD2 (6 bases). CDR3 length equals 18 residues. Trimming took 0 bases from V and 4 from J, leaving 21 bases between them. Looked up from germline, CDR1 is SGHRS and CDR2 is YFSETQ. The CDR3 spells CASSLDVRQGGDPDTQYF. For the CDR3, the DNA is TGCGCCAGCAGCTTGGATGTGAGGCAGGGCGGGGACCCAGATACGCAGTATTTT.

The rearrangement links TRBV14 to TRBJ1-2, with D uncertain. Trimming cost V 1 base and J 7 bases, with 22 bases left between them. The germline gives CDR1 SGHDN, CDR2 FVKESK. This CDR3 comprises 17 residues. The CDR3 bases are TGTGCCAGCAGCCAAGTCCCGCTGGAGGCCGGGCCAGCTGGCTACACCTTC. Protein: CASSQVPLEAGPAGYTF. The whole variable domain, remainder taken from reference TRBV14 and TRBJ1-2, is EAGVTQFPSHSVIEKGQTVTLRCDPISGHDNLYWYRRVMGKEIKFLLHFVKESKQDESGMPNNRFLAERTGGTYSTLKVQPAELEDSGVYFCASSQVPLEAGPAGYTFGSGTRLTVV.

Here the CDR3 DNA reads TGTGCCAGCAGCGCCGGGACAGGGGCCTACAATGAGCAGTTCTTC. Translating gives CASSAGTGAYNEQFF. V gene TRBV7-6 combines with J gene TRBJ2-1; 10 bases map to TRBD1. Germline values: CDR1 SGHVS, CDR2 FNYEAQ. The CDR3 covers 15 residues. V shed 5 bases and J 2 bases; nucleotides not matched to a gene: 3.

This sequence joins TRBV29-1 and TRBJ2-1; D is perhaps TRBD2 (6 bases). Germline lookup yields CDR1 SQVTM and CDR2 ANQGSEA. The length of the CDR3 is 16 residues. Between the trimmed V and J ends, which lost 3 bases and 7 bases, there was a span of 22 bases. Here the CDR3 reads CSVDGGGSLFWNEQFF. The CDR3 bases are TGCAGCGTTGATGGTGGGGGGTCGTTGTTTTGGAATGAGCAGTTCTTC.